Listed below are T cell receptor beta chains from one sample, sequenced in a study of T cell responses to AZD1222 COVID-19 vaccine. TCRdb keeps only in-frame clones here, not all; method: immunoSEQ multiplex PCR. The repertoire consists of more than 120,000 clones, with under 95% occurring once and the leading ten covering about 5%. The sample here was peripheral blood, taken on day 0 of AZD1222 vaccination. These receptor sequences come from an adult in good health. CDR3s include the opening cysteine and the closing phenylalanine or tryptophan. The order of the fields is clone size, D gene, J gene, V gene, CDR3 protein, CDR3 DNA. D genes are given only for firm matches. Only some rows state a clone size, as once, few, many or a class for expanded clones.

>.|TRBD1|TRBJ2-4|TRBV7-8
CASSPRFGTDFYLAKNIQYF
TGTGCCAGCAGCCCAAGGTTCGGGACAGATTTTTATCTAGCCAAAAACATTCAGTACTTC
>few|.|TRBJ2-1|TRBV4-3
CASSQDSGGEQFF
TGCGCCAGCAGCCAAGACTCGGGTGGCGAGCAGTTCTTC
>.|.|TRBJ2-7|TRBV6-1
CASSDGDEQYF
TGTGCCAGCAGTGACGGGGACGAGCAGTACTTC
>.|.|TRBJ2-3|TRBV7-9
CASSFRGRDTDTQYF
TGTGCCAGCAGCTTTCGGGGCAGAGACACAGATACGCAGTATTTT
>.|TRBD1|TRBJ2-5|TRBV4-1
CASSDLTGGSVTQYF
TGCGCCAGCAGCGATCTGACAGGGGGCTCGGTGACCCAGTACTTC
>.|.|TRBJ1-3|TRBV7-2
CASSPQVPNTIYF
TGTGCCAGCAGCCCCCAGGTCCCAAACACCATATATTTT
>.|.|TRBJ2-3|TRBV7-9
CASSLVGEADTQYF
TGTGCCAGCAGCTTAGTAGGGGAAGCAGATACGCAGTATTTT
>.|TRBD2|TRBJ2-1|TRBV12-5
CASGLVLGGSYNEQFF
TGTGCTAGTGGTTTGGTACTCGGGGGGTCCTACAATGAGCAGTTCTTC
>.|TRBD1|TRBJ2-2|TRBV9
CASSARQGADGELFF
TGTGCCAGCAGCGCTAGACAGGGGGCAGACGGGGAGCTGTTTTTT
>.|.|TRBJ2-7|TRBV5-1
CASSLEAASSYEQYF
TGCGCCAGCAGCTTGGAGGCCGCCAGCTCCTACGAGCAGTACTTC
>.|TRBD2|TRBJ2-1|TRBV7-2
CASSNSGPRGEQFF
TGTGCCAGCAGCAATAGCGGGCCTCGGGGAGAGCAGTTCTTC
>once|.|TRBJ1-1|TRBV14
CASSQDPFLGTEAFF
TGTGCCAGCAGCCAAGACCCCTTCCTTGGGACTGAAGCTTTCTTT
>.|.|TRBJ1-2|TRBV12-3/TRBV12-4
CASSPDSGYGYTF
TGTGCCAGCAGTCCTGACTCAGGCTATGGCTACACCTTC
>once|.|TRBJ2-1|TRBV19
CASRDELHEQFF
TGTGCCAGTAGGGACGAGCTCCATGAGCAGTTCTTC
>.|.|TRBJ2-5|TRBV7-9
CASSLTGSGETQYF
TGTGCCAGCAGCTTAACAGGATCGGGAGAGACCCAGTACTTC
>.|TRBD1|TRBJ1-1|TRBV12-3/TRBV12-4
CASSQGAEAFF
TGTGCCAGCAGTCAGGGGGCGGAGGCTTTCTTT
>.|TRBD1|TRBJ2-7|TRBV4-1
CASSHGQGGLNYEQYF
TGCGCCAGCAGCCACGGACAGGGGGGACTTAACTACGAGCAGTACTTC
>.|TRBD2|TRBJ2-1|TRBV25-1
CASSGSGRAYNEQFF
TGTGCCAGCAGTGGGAGCGGGAGGGCCTACAATGAGCAGTTCTTC
>.|.|TRBJ1-5|TRBV10-3
CAISENGGAGQPQHF
TGTGCCATCAGTGAGAATGGGGGGGCAGGTCAGCCCCAGCATTTT
>.|TRBD2|TRBJ2-3|TRBV12-3/TRBV12-4
CASTTGGGDTQYF
TGTGCCAGCACCACGGGCGGGGGGGATACGCAGTATTTT
>.|TRBD1|TRBJ1-1|TRBV15
CATSRGPQGSNTEAFF
TGTGCCACCAGCAGAGGACCACAGGGGTCCAACACTGAAGCTTTCTTT
>.|.|TRBJ2-7|TRBV5-5
CASSLLIGHLQYF
TGTGCCAGCAGCTTGTTGATCGGGCACCTGCAGTACTTC
>.|.|TRBJ2-2|TRBV7-2
CASSLHGSNTGELFF
TGTGCCAGCAGCTTACACGGCTCGAACACCGGGGAGCTGTTTTTT
>.|.|TRBJ1-5|TRBV6-2/TRBV6-3
CASSYSGGPNQPQHF
TGTGCCAGCAGTTACTCGGGGGGACCCAATCAGCCCCAGCATTTT
>.|TRBD2|TRBJ2-7|TRBV6-5
CASSLTRLARIYEQYF
TGTGCCAGCAGTTTGACCCGACTAGCTCGTATCTACGAGCAGTACTTC
>.|.|TRBJ2-1|TRBV7-2
CASSLLNEQFF
TGTGCCAGCAGCCTTTTGAATGAGCAGTTCTTC
>.|.|TRBJ1-2|TRBV2
CASIPDGPRYGYTF
TGTGCCAGCATCCCGGACGGCCCTCGCTATGGCTACACCTTC
>once|.|TRBJ1-4|TRBV7-9
CASSNRRQGSNEKLFF
TGTGCCAGCAGCAATCGACGGCAGGGGTCTAATGAAAAACTGTTTTTT
>once|TRBD2|TRBJ2-5|TRBV5-1
CASSYRLAGGPETQYF
TGCGCCAGCAGCTACCGTCTAGCGGGAGGACCGGAGACCCAGTACTTC
>few|.|TRBJ1-1|TRBV11-1
CASSLMNTEAFF
TGTGCCAGCAGCTTAATGAACACTGAAGCTTTCTTT
>.|.|TRBJ1-6|TRBV6-1
CASSEVAVNSPLHF
TGTGCCAGCAGTGAAGTAGCAGTTAATTCACCCCTCCACTTT
>.|.|TRBJ2-7|TRBV7-7
CASSLAPGTNYEQYF
TGTGCCAGCAGCTTAGCGCCGGGGACAAACTACGAGCAGTACTTC
>.|TRBD1|TRBJ1-5|TRBV4-1
CASSQSQGQHSNQPQHF
TGCGCCAGCAGCCAATCCCAGGGACAGCATAGCAATCAGCCCCAGCATTTT
>.|.|TRBJ1-5|TRBV3-1/TRBV3-2
CASSLRDQPQHF
TGTGCCAGCAGCCTACGCGATCAGCCCCAGCATTTT
>.|TRBD1|TRBJ2-3|TRBV5-1
CASFRDRDTDTQYF
TGCGCCAGTTTTCGGGACAGGGACACAGATACGCAGTATTTT
>.|TRBD1|TRBJ1-3|TRBV5-4
CASSLQGETGNTIYF
TGTGCCAGCAGCTTGCAGGGGGAGACTGGAAACACCATATATTTT
>.|TRBD1|TRBJ1-1|TRBV19
CASSRRQGGLLDTEAFF
TGTGCCAGTAGTAGGCGACAGGGTGGGCTTTTAGACACTGAAGCTTTCTTT
>.|TRBD1|TRBJ1-2|TRBV6-5
CASSYGTGRINYGYTF
TGTGCCAGCAGTTACGGGACAGGGAGAATTAACTATGGCTACACCTTC
>.|.|TRBJ1-1|TRBV5-1
CASSLHEADTEAFF
TGCGCCAGCAGCTTGCATGAGGCGGACACTGAAGCTTTCTTT
>.|.|TRBJ1-1|TRBV14
CASSHLRTEAFF
TGTGCCAGCAGCCATTTGAGGACTGAAGCTTTCTTT
>.|.|TRBJ1-2|TRBV5-4
CASRTQTGRDYGYTF
TGTGCCAGCCGGACCCAGACAGGACGGGACTATGGCTACACCTTC
>.|TRBD1|TRBJ2-1|TRBV9
CASSAERWDRGYNEQFF
TGTGCCAGCAGCGCCGAGAGGTGGGACAGGGGATACAATGAGCAGTTCTTC